This TCR beta chain was captured in a study of blood T cell repertoires in COVID-19. Study-wide context: Material from acute and convalescent COVID-19 was sourced from the United States, Italy and Spain.

This clone has only one observation. Clinical histories supplied by participants themselves formed the basis of cohort assignment. Exposed enrollees encountered a COVID-19 case at some point within 2 weeks before study entry. Some clones are missing from TCRdb's copy, which holds only in-frame ones; the method was immunoSEQ multiplex PCR. The data contain about 370,000 clones, approximately 90% of them singletons. The CDR3 length is 17 residues. Germline CDR1 reads KGHDR; CDR2 reads SFDVKD. With 4 bases clipped from V and 6 bases from J, the junction kept 13 bases outside the gene matches. The chain couples TRBV24-1 to TRBJ2-1; TRBD2 matches 8 bases. Source material: PBMCs or T cells enriched from blood (not recorded which). This receptor was obtained from a woman between 40 and 50 years old who had been exposed to COVID-19. The DNA of the CDR3 is TGTGCCACCAGTGAACTCCCCGGGGGGGCTCTTTTCAATGAGCAGTTCTTC. Translating it yields CATSELPGGALFNEQFF.